What follows is one T cell receptor beta chain and its context. Clones were sequenced by immunoSEQ multiplex PCR, and TCRdb holds only the in-frame ones, with some missing. Of about 76,000 clones listed, around nine tenths are singletons. The V gene end was trimmed by 1 base and the J gene end by 4 bases; junction bases not matched to a gene: 3. CDR1 is MGHRA and CDR2 is YSYEKL in the germline V gene. This CDR3 region has 15 residues. This entry comes from a study of technical replicates of blood from a handful of donors. The TCR comes from a human donor in good health. The genes are TRBV4-1 and TRBJ2-1; 8 bases match TRBD2. The specimen sequenced was T cells isolated from PBMCs. The CDR3 DNA sequence: TGCGCCAGCAGCCAAGGTGCGGGGGGATACAATGAGCAGTTCTTC. Protein product: CASSQGAGGYNEQFF.